This TCR beta chain came from a study of shared clonotypes between healthy human individuals. As for the study in general: Researchers drew samples from two women and a few men aged 18 to 49.

In regard to this clone: The antigen is unknown.

The study, taken as a whole, reports: Generally, estimated richness proved larger in naive subsets than it did in memory subsets. In contrast to clonotypes shared by all four donors, non-shared clonotypes had lower generation probabilities.

Template for every sorted-subset replicate PCR totaled about 0.2 ug DNA, 25,000 to 30,000 T cell genomes. Profiled with immunoSEQ multiplex PCR; TCRdb holds only in-frame clones, not every one. The sample includes 2 million or so clones, less than 95% of them seen just once. The trim removed 5 bases at V and 7 bases at J, leaving 5 bases unmatched. This CDR3 has 15 amino acids. CDR1 is MNHEY, CDR2 SMNVEV, per germline (reference sequence). CD8 cells regarded as naive lacked CD45RO, were positively chosen for CCR7, and omitted terminally differentiated effector memory CD45RA+ cells. Sequencing input: naive CD8+ T cells sorted from blood. This rearrangement joins TRBV27 to TRBJ1-4; the match to TRBD1 covers 12 bases. The receptor's source is a man aged 18 to 30 in good health. CDR3 amino acids: CASSIGTGGREKLFF. In DNA form, the CDR3 reads TGTGCCAGCAGTATAGGGACAGGGGGCCGTGAAAAACTGTTTTTT.